A single sample is the source of the 23 T cell receptor beta chains below, sequenced in a study of T-cell reconstitution after alpha-beta-depleted transplantation in children. Preparation of the TCRbeta library involved a method that used unique molecular identifiers. TCRdb called the PCR reads again in MiXCR, with one record for every CDR3 protein. The sample comprises a few hundred thousand distinct CDR3 sequences, about a tenth of which are singletons, and roughly 6.2% rests with the top ten. Sequenced here: PBMCs from the stem cell graft donor, sampled from the stem cell graft. These receptors all stem from a human donor who donated a stem cell graft to a child with acute lymphoblastic leukemia.

This clonotype has only a few counts. J is TRBJ1-5 and V is TRBV27; D is unclear. Trimming stripped 6 bases from V and 4 bases from J, with 7 bases between. The CDR3 extends over 12 amino acids. Germline V lookup: CDR1 MNHEY, CDR2 SMNVEV (reference sequence). The CDR3 spells CASSPLNQPQHF. In DNA, the CDR3 is TGTGCCAGCAGCCCCCTAAATCAGCCCCAGCATTTT.

This clonotype was seen a few times. This rearrangement joins TRBV6-5 to TRBJ1-5, with D hard to call. The V gene's germline CDR1 is MNHEY and CDR2 SVGAGI. The CDR3 sequence is 17 residues long. V lost 0 bases, J lost 0 bases, and 12 bases lay in between. In DNA form, the CDR3 reads TGTGCCAGCAGTTACTCTTCTGAGGGCGGTAGCAATCAGCCCCAGCATTTT. This sequence encodes CASSYSSEGGSNQPQHF.

This chain uses TRBV19 with TRBJ1-1, with a possible D match to TRBD1 (6 bases). The CDR3 loop spans 12 amino acids. Between the trimmed V and J ends, which lost 1 base and 11 bases, there was a span of 11 bases. CDR1 and CDR2 from the germline V gene are LNHDA and SQIVND (reference sequence). CDR3: CASSIVGASAFF. The CDR3 bases are TGTGCCAGTAGTATAGTGGGGGCCAGCGCTTTCTTT.

This clonotype appeared a few times. J is TRBJ1-2 and V is TRBV12-3 or TRBV12-4; 7 bases match TRBD1. J was trimmed by 2 bases and V by 5 bases; bases with no gene match: 8. This CDR3 contains 15 residues. The CDR3 bases are TGTGCCAGCAGTCGAACAGGGGCCGTAAACTATGGCTACACCTTC. It codes for CASSRTGAVNYGYTF.

This clonotype was observed at least ten times. The chain employs TRBV12-3 or TRBV12-4 and TRBJ2-7; either TRBD1 or TRBD2 may fit D (5 bases each). The CDR3 loop spans 14 amino acids. V was clipped by 5 bases and J by 0 bases, with 11 bases between them. This chain's CDR3 is CASSPGAYSYEQYF. The CDR3 coding sequence is TGTGCCAGCAGTCCCGGGGCCTACTCCTACGAGCAGTACTTC.

This clonotype was counted many times. The CDR3 nucleotides read TGCAGTGCTAGAGATGCAGGGCCGAACACTGAAGCTTTCTTT. It translates to CSARDAGPNTEAFF. The genes are TRBV20-1 and TRBJ1-1; D is perhaps TRBD1 (5 bases). Trimming left V 0 bases short and J 1 base short, with 9 bases between. The CDR3 is 14 amino acids. Germline V CDR1 and CDR2: DFQATT, SNEGSKA (reference sequence).

The gene calls are TRBV5-6 and TRBJ2-7; 7 bases are a match to TRBD2. The junction had 7 bases not matched to a gene; V was cut back by 0 bases and J by 4 bases. CDR1 is SGHDT and CDR2 is YYEEEE in the germline V gene. This CDR3 has 15 amino acids. For the CDR3, the DNA is TGTGCCAGCAGCTTGGGCTTCCTAGCGGAATACGAGCAGTACTTC. Translated: CASSLGFLAEYEQYF.

This clonotype has a count of ten or more. The V gene is TRBV20-1, the J gene TRBJ2-3; 11 bases map to TRBD2. Germline V CDR1 and CDR2: DFQATT, SNEGSKA (reference sequence). J lost 1 base, V lost 5 bases, and 2 bases had no gene match. The CDR3 is 14 amino acids. The CDR3, as DNA: TGCAGTGCTCTGACTAGCGGGGGCACAGATACGCAGTATTTT. It translates to CSALTSGGTDTQYF.

This clonotype occurred many times. The chain links TRBV5-5 to TRBJ1-6; TRBD1 is a possible D gene (6 bases). V lost 1 base and J lost 7, with 12 bases in between. This CDR3 has 15 residues. Germline V gene lookup returns CDR1 SGHKS and CDR2 YYEKEE (reference sequence). Here the CDR3 reads CASSLPGARNSPLHF. The CDR3 DNA follows: TGTGCCAGCAGCTTGCCAGGGGCGCGCAATTCACCCCTCCACTTT.

The chain employs TRBV9 and TRBJ2-7; maybe TRBD2 (6 bases). Germline V gene lookup returns CDR1 SGDLS and CDR2 YYNGEE. Trimming removed 4 bases from V and 2 bases from J, with 13 bases in between. The CDR3 is made up of 14 amino acids. Written as DNA, the CDR3 is TGTGCCAGCAGCCCTTGGGACTGGCCCTACGAGCAGTACTTC. This sequence encodes CASSPWDWPYEQYF.

With regard to this clonotype: This may be a read error: a much more frequent sequence differs by one nucleotide. The chain joins TRBV20-1 to TRBJ2-7; possibly TRBD2 for D (5 bases). The CDR3 consists of 17 residues. Looked up from germline, CDR1 is DFQATT and CDR2 is SNEGSKA (reference sequence). For the CDR3, the DNA is TGCTGTGCTAGAACGAATTCACTCGGCGGGTCCGCCTACGAGCAGTACTTC. Translation: CCARTNSLGGSAYEQYF.

This clonotype occurred many times. This sequence joins TRBV7-2 and TRBJ2-3; D perhaps matches TRBD2 (5 bases). Germline assignment: CDR1 SGHTA and CDR2 FQGNSA. The length of the CDR3 is 15 residues. With 1 base removed from V and 0 bases from J, the gap between germline ends came to 8 bases. DNA of the CDR3: TGTGCCAGCAGCTTAGGGGGAGTTAGCACAGATACGCAGTATTTT. Encoded protein: CASSLGGVSTDTQYF.

This clonotype has ten or more counts. The V call is TRBV6-5, the J call TRBJ2-7; TRBD1 is a possible D gene (6 bases). CDR1 and CDR2 from the germline V gene are MNHEY and SVGAGI. The CDR3 has 14 residues. Trimming removed 10 bases at V and 0 bases at J, with 16 bases between. The CDR3 DNA sequence: TGTGCCACCCAGGACAGTTCCAGCTCCTACGAGCAGTACTTC. Amino acid sequence: CATQDSSSSYEQYF.

This clonotype was recorded many times. V gene TRBV18 combines with J gene TRBJ2-1; TRBD1 matches 11 bases. CDR1 and CDR2 from the germline V gene are KGHSH and LQKENI. After removal of 5 bases from V and 4 bases from J, the junction contained 4 bases not matched to a gene. This CDR3 has 15 amino acids. The DNA for the CDR3 is TGTGCCAGCTCAAGGGGGACAGGGGGATACAATGAGCAGTTCTTC. Protein sequence: CASSRGTGGYNEQFF. The complete variable domain, with remaining parts taken from reference TRBV18 and TRBJ2-1, reads NAGVMQNPRHLVRRRGQEARLRCSPMKGHSHVYWYRQLPEEGLKFMVYLQKENIIDESGMPKERFSAEFPKEGPSILRIQQVVRGDSAAYFCASSRGTGGYNEQFFGPGTRLTVL.

This clonotype was detected ten times or more. The chain links TRBV5-1 to TRBJ2-5; 7 nucleotides align to TRBD2. Unmatched junction bases numbered 4, after V lost 4 bases and J lost 1 base. This CDR3 region has 14 residues. Germline V CDR1 and CDR2: SGHRS, YFSETQ. The CDR3 sequence is CASSPGLVQETQYF. In DNA, the CDR3 is TGCGCCAGCAGCCCAGGACTAGTCCAAGAGACCCAGTACTTC. The variable domain in full, completed from reference TRBV5-1 and TRBJ2-5, reads KAGVTQTPRYLIKTRGQQVTLSCSPISGHRSVSWYQQTPGQGLQFLFEYFSETQRNKGNFPGRFSGRQFSNSRSEMNVSTLELGDSALYLCASSPGLVQETQYFGPGTRLLVL.

This clonotype has a handful of counts. This chain joins TRBV20-1 and TRBJ2-1; D uncertain. The CDR3 totals 11 residues. Germline loops: CDR1 DFQATT, CDR2 SNEGSKA (reference sequence). Trimming shortened V by 1 base and J by 8 bases, and 6 bases separated the two germline ends. CDR3 region: CSARALDEQFF. CDR3 bases: TGCAGTGCTAGAGCATTGGATGAGCAGTTCTTC.

This clonotype was seen more than once but under ten times. This chain uses TRBV7-8 with TRBJ2-1; no clear D gene. The germline V and J ends were trimmed by 3 bases and 9 bases, with 6 bases remaining between them. This CDR3 has 11 residues. Germline CDR1 and CDR2: SGHVS and FQNEAQ. CDR3 DNA: TGTGCCAGCAGCTTCCGGCTTGAGCAGTTCTTC. Protein: CASSFRLEQFF.

In this sample, this clonotype turned up many times. This chain connects TRBV7-8 to TRBJ2-1; TRBD2 matches 13 bases. Germline V lookup: CDR1 SGHVS, CDR2 FQNEAQ. V shed 5 bases and J 4 bases; nucleotides not matched to a gene: 5. CDR3 length equals 16 residues. The CDR3 protein is CASSPRLAGGYNEQFF. CDR3 coding DNA: TGTGCCAGCAGCCCCCGACTAGCGGGGGGATACAATGAGCAGTTCTTC.

This clonotype came up a few times. This chain connects TRBV19 to TRBJ1-5; possibly TRBD1 for D (6 bases). The germline V gene encodes CDR1 LNHDA and CDR2 SQIVND (reference sequence). CDR3 length equals 13 residues. The ends were cut back, 7 bases at V and 3 bases at J, with 10 bases in the middle. CDR3 in amino acids: CASTAGVNQPQHF. CDR3 nucleotide sequence: TGTGCCAGTACCGCAGGGGTCAATCAGCCCCAGCATTTT.

This chain uses TRBV6-1 with TRBJ1-5; D not resolved. V shed 3 bases and J shed 2 bases, with 11 bases lying between them. Germline lookup yields CDR1 MNHNS and CDR2 SASEGT. The CDR3 runs 15 residues. CDR3 sequence (DNA): TGTGCCAGCAGTGACCCATACGGGGGCAATCAGCCCCAGCATTTT. Translating gives CASSDPYGGNQPQHF.

This rearrangement joins TRBV5-4 to TRBJ2-1, with D unclear. Trimming took 4 bases from V and 5 from J, leaving 13 bases between them. The germline gives CDR1 SGHNT, CDR2 YYREEE (reference sequence). This CDR3 is 14 amino acids long. The CDR3 loop is CASSLQDIHNEQFF. The CDR3 DNA is TGTGCCAGCAGCCTCCAAGACATTCACAATGAGCAGTTCTTC.

This clonotype came up a few times. The chain has TRBV20-1 and TRBJ2-7, with D perhaps matching TRBD2 (5 bases). Trimming took off 8 bases at V and 6 bases at J, with 20 bases between the two ends. Germline lookup yields CDR1 DFQATT and CDR2 SNEGSKA (reference sequence). The CDR3 totals 13 residues. The CDR3 nucleotides read TGCAGTCTCACTGATGGCGGGCCTCGCGAGCAGTACTTC. Amino acid sequence: CSLTDGGPREQYF.

This chain connects TRBV5-1 to TRBJ1-6; D gene ambiguous. Germline V lookup: CDR1 SGHRS, CDR2 YFSETQ. Trimming shortened V by 0 bases and J by 9 bases, and 10 bases separated the two germline ends. The CDR3 totals 14 residues. This CDR3 reads CASSLESLGSPLHF. The CDR3 coding sequence is TGCGCCAGCAGCTTGGAATCTCTCGGTTCACCCCTCCACTTT.